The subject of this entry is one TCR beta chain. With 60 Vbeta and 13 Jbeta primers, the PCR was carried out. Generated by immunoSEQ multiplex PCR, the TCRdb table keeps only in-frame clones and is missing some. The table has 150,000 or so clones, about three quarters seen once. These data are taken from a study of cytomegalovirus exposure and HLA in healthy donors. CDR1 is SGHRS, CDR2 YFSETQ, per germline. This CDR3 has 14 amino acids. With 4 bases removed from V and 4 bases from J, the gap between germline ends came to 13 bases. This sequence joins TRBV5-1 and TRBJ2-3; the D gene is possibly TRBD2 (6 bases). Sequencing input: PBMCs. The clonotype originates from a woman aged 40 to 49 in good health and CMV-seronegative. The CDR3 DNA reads TGCGCCAGCAGCGCATTAGCGGAGGCAGATACGCAGTATTTT. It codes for CASSALAEADTQYF.